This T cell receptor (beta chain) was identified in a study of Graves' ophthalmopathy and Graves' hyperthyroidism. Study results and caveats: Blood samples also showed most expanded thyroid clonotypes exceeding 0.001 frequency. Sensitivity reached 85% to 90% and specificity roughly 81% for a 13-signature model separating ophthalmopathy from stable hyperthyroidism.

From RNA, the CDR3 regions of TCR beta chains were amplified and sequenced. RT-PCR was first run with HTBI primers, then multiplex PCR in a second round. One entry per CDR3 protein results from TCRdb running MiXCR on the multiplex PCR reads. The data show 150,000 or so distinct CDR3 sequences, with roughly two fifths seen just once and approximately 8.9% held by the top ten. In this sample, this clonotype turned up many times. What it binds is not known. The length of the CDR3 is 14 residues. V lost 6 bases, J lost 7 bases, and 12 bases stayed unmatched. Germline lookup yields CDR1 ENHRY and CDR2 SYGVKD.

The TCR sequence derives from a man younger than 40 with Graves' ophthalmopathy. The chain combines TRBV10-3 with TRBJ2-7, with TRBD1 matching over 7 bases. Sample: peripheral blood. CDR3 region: CAIREGLTGNEQYF. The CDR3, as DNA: TGTGCCATCAGGGAAGGTCTGACAGGGAATGAGCAGTACTTC.